The 27 T cell receptor beta chains reported below all come from one sample, sequenced in a study of blood T cell repertoires in COVID-19 (dated by TCRdb to 2018 to 2021). To prepare the library, the immunoSEQ multiplex PCR assay was applied. TCRdb provides this immuneACCESS table in a form limited to in-frame rearrangements. Some clones are lacking; in checked studies, under half of them reflect an unresolved V gene, and why the rest are absent is not known. The table for this sample lists around 140,000 clones; roughly 80% of them were counted only once. Jointly, the top ten make up 3.5% to 4% of the sample. The source material was peripheral blood. The receptors derive from a man in his 70s who had recovered from COVID-19.

This chain links TRBV7-8 with TRBJ2-1; D is perhaps TRBD2 (6 bases). In germline, CDR1 is SGHVS, CDR2 FQNEAQ. With 5 bases removed from V and 0 bases from J, the gap between germline ends came to 14 bases. This CDR3 spans 16 amino acids. The DNA for the CDR3 is TGTGCCAGCAGCCTCCTAGCGACAAGCTCCTACAATGAGCAGTTCTTC. It codes for CASSLLATSSYNEQFF.

This chain uses TRBV4-3 with TRBJ2-7; D might be TRBD1 (5 bases). Germline V gene data show CDR1 as LGHNA and CDR2 as YSLEER. The CDR3 runs 14 residues. The ends were cut back, 3 bases at V and 2 bases at J, with 11 bases in the middle. The CDR3 here is CASSHWWGTYEQYF. As DNA, the CDR3 is TGCGCCAGCAGCCACTGGTGGGGCACCTACGAGCAGTACTTC.

The chain joins TRBV6-2 or TRBV6-3 to TRBJ2-7, with 11 bases fitting TRBD2. Per germline, CDR1 MNHEY and CDR2 SVGEGT. CDR3 length: 15 amino acids. With 5 bases clipped from V and 7 bases from J, the junction kept 10 bases outside the gene matches. The CDR3 DNA follows: TGTGCCAGCAGTCACATAGCGGGAGGGCCGGGTGAGCAGTACTTC. Translated, it gives CASSHIAGGPGEQYF.

This clone was observed a single time. The chain carries TRBV29-1 and TRBJ1-1; possible D gene TRBD1, 5 bases. From germline, CDR1 is SQVTM and CDR2 ANQGSEA. This CDR3 contains 12 residues. V shed 3 bases and J shed 11 bases, with 16 bases lying between them. The DNA of the CDR3 is TGCAGCGTTGAGGAGACAAACTCAGGGGCTTTCTTT. Residues: CSVEETNSGAFF.

The rearrangement uses TRBV18 and TRBJ2-5, with 11 bases that match TRBD1. The V gene end was trimmed by 4 bases and the J gene end by 5 bases; junction bases not matched to a gene: 6. CDR1 and CDR2 from the germline V gene are KGHSH and LQKENI. This CDR3 spans 15 amino acids. The CDR3 DNA reads TGTGCCAGCTCACAATCCGGGACAGGGGGTGAGACCCAGTACTTC. This codes for CASSQSGTGGETQYF.

This sequence joins TRBV5-1 and TRBJ1-1; D possibly corresponds to TRBD1 (6 bases). Germline-derived CDR1 and CDR2 are SGHRS and YFSETQ. This CDR3 is 16 amino acids long. The germline V and J ends were trimmed by 5 bases and 3 bases, with 20 bases remaining between them. This chain's CDR3 is CASRPYYRVRDTEAFF. CDR3 coding DNA: TGCGCCAGCAGGCCCTACTACAGGGTTCGGGACACTGAAGCTTTCTTT.

V gene TRBV4-3 combines with J gene TRBJ1-1; 7 positions match TRBD1. CDR1 is LGHNA and CDR2 is YSLEER in the germline V gene. The CDR3 extends over 13 amino acids. J gave up 7 bases and V 0 bases, and 2 bases lay outside the gene matches. CDR3 sequence reads: CASSQDSGGEAFF. In DNA form, the CDR3 reads TGCGCCAGCAGCCAAGATTCAGGGGGTGAAGCTTTCTTT.

V gene TRBV19 combines with J gene TRBJ2-7; 7 bases are shared with TRBD2. The junction had 10 bases not matched to a gene; V was cut back by 5 bases and J by 6 bases. Germline V gene sequence: CDR1 LNHDA, CDR2 SQIVND (reference sequence). This CDR3 region has 14 residues. DNA of the CDR3: TGTGCCAGTAGTTGCCTAGCGGCCTGGTGCGAGCAGTACTTC. It encodes CASSCLAAWCEQYF.

The V call is TRBV6-5, the J call TRBJ2-7, with no clear D. Trimming took 1 base from V and 0 from J, leaving 7 bases between them. The CDR3 extends over 14 amino acids. Germline V lookup: CDR1 MNHEY, CDR2 SVGAGI. CDR3 in DNA: TGTGCCAGCAGTTACTATGGCGGCTCCTACGAGCAGTACTTC. Encoded protein: CASSYYGGSYEQYF.

The chain couples TRBV29-1 to TRBJ1-5, with a tentative D call TRBD1 (6 bases). The germline V gene has CDR1 SQVTM and CDR2 ANQGSEA. Trimming took 6 bases from V and 0 from J, leaving 18 bases between them. This CDR3 region has 16 residues. The CDR3 loop is CSVPPGHEYSNQPQHF. DNA for the CDR3: TGCAGCGTCCCACCGGGACACGAATATAGCAATCAGCCCCAGCATTTT.

The rearrangement uses TRBV11-3 and TRBJ2-5; 8 bases agree with TRBD2. Trimming cost V 5 bases and J 8 bases; bases outside gene matches: 13. The CDR3 length is 15 residues. Per the germline V gene, CDR1 is SGHNT and CDR2 is YENEEA. For the CDR3, the DNA is TGTGCCAGCAGCCCCGGTGGTAGCGGGGATGGAACCCAGTACTTC. It translates to CASSPGGSGDGTQYF.

This clone was observed a few times. The chain combines TRBV28 with TRBJ2-3; maybe TRBD2 (5 bases). The length of the CDR3 is 12 residues. From germline, CDR1 is MDHEN and CDR2 SYDVKM. V was shortened by 10 bases and J by 5 bases, with 13 bases between the two germline ends. DNA of the CDR3: TGTGCCACCACAAATGCGGGAGATACGCAGTATTTT. Translation gives CATTNAGDTQYF.

This sequence joins TRBV3-1 (or the pseudogene TRBV3-2) and TRBJ2-1; D uncertain. The V gene's germline CDR1 is LGHDT and CDR2 YNNKEL (reference sequence). There are 14 residues in the CDR3. Trimming pared 0 bases from V and 5 bases from J, leaving 8 bases between. In DNA form, the CDR3 reads TGTGCCAGCAGCCAAGAGGGCGACCACAATGAGCAGTTCTTC. It is translated as CASSQEGDHNEQFF.

The V and J genes are TRBV2 and TRBJ1-5; 7 bases agree with TRBD1. The CDR3 covers 14 residues. The V segment lost 6 bases and the J segment 6 bases; nucleotides outside the gene matches: 8. Germline CDR1 SNHLY, CDR2 FYNNEI. In DNA, the CDR3 is TGTGCCAGCAGGTTACAGGGGAAAGGTCAGCCCCAGCATTTT. Translation gives CASRLQGKGQPQHF.

This clone showed up just a few times. V gene TRBV5-4 combines with J gene TRBJ2-2; TRBD2 agrees at 8 bases. V was clipped by 2 bases and J by 8 bases; unmatched bases: 2. The CDR3 runs 13 residues. The germline V gene encodes CDR1 SGHNT and CDR2 YYREEE (reference sequence). The CDR3 protein is CASSLGTSGELFF. Here the CDR3 DNA reads TGTGCCAGCAGCTTAGGGACTAGTGGGGAGCTGTTTTTT.

V usage is TRBV20-1 and J usage is TRBJ2-1; D may be TRBD2 (6 bases). V was cut by 3 bases and J by 6 bases, with 21 bases left in between. This CDR3 has 16 amino acids. In germline, CDR1 is DFQATT, CDR2 SNEGSKA (reference sequence). The CDR3 sequence: CSASHAMGLNLNEQFF. The CDR3 bases are TGCAGTGCTAGTCACGCAATGGGACTGAACCTCAATGAGCAGTTCTTC.

This clone occurred once. This rearrangement joins TRBV7-2 to TRBJ1-5; D may be TRBD1 (5 bases). The CDR3 totals 16 residues. Trimming cost V 5 bases and J 7 bases, with 21 bases left between them. CDR1 and CDR2 from the germline V gene are SGHTA and FQGNSA. The chain's CDR3 is CASSPPVRTGLQPQHF. The CDR3 DNA sequence: TGTGCCAGCAGCCCGCCGGTTCGAACAGGTTTACAGCCCCAGCATTTT.

This clone was recorded only once. The chain uses TRBV29-1 and TRBJ1-1, with TRBD1 as a possible D gene (5 bases). The CDR3 totals 14 residues. Per germline, CDR1 SQVTM and CDR2 ANQGSEA. V was trimmed by 7 bases and J by 0 bases, leaving 15 bases between them. CDR3 protein: CSAWGGALNTEAFF. The CDR3 bases are TGCAGCGCCTGGGGCGGGGCTCTGAACACTGAAGCTTTCTTT.

This rearrangement joins TRBV7-8 to TRBJ2-5, with 12 positions matching TRBD1. CDR1 and CDR2 (germline): SGHVS, FQNEAQ. After removal of 4 bases from V and 5 bases from J, the junction contained 5 bases not matched to a gene. The CDR3 length is 15 residues. The CDR3 nucleotides are TGTGCCAGCAGCTCGCCGGGACAGGGGGCTGAGACCCAGTACTTC. Its protein product is CASSSPGQGAETQYF.

The J gene is TRBJ1-1, the V gene TRBV5-4; D gene uncertain. Looked up from germline, CDR1 is SGHNT and CDR2 is YYREEE (reference sequence). Trimming took 0 bases from V and 0 from J, leaving 9 bases between them. The CDR3 consists of 15 residues. Here the CDR3 DNA reads TGTGCCAGCAGCTTGGAGGTAGCAGTGAACACTGAAGCTTTCTTT. This codes for CASSLEVAVNTEAFF.

The rearrangement links TRBV12-3 or TRBV12-4 to TRBJ2-7, with D unclear. This CDR3 is built from 12 residues. Trimming shortened V by 1 base and J by 3 bases, and 4 bases separated the two germline ends. The CDR3 reads CASSLVDYEQYF. The CDR3 bases are TGTGCCAGCAGTTTAGTAGACTACGAGCAGTACTTC.

The chain carries TRBV5-1 and TRBJ1-1; D unclear. Trimming removed 4 bases from V and 5 bases from J, with 9 bases in between. The CDR3 spans 12 residues. The V gene's germline CDR1 is SGHRS and CDR2 YFSETQ. CDR3 sequence (DNA): TGCGCCAGCAGCCCCACGAGGACTGAAGCTTTCTTT. Its protein product is CASSPTRTEAFF.

The V call is TRBV28, the J call TRBJ2-4; 12 bases align to TRBD1. Germline CDR1 and CDR2: MDHEN and SYDVKM. The CDR3 loop spans 16 amino acids. Losses at the gene ends were 4 bases for V and 7 bases for J; bases not matched to a gene: 8. The DNA of the CDR3 is TGTGCCAGCAGTTCCCTCGGGACAGGGGGCAAGAACATTCAGTACTTC. It yields the protein CASSSLGTGGKNIQYF.

The chain is built from TRBV21-1 and TRBJ1-5; TRBD1, the table's D call, lacks a check against the DNA. TRBV21-1 is a pseudogene locus. The CDR3 is 16 amino acids. DNA of the CDR3: TGTGCCAGCAGCATTATTTGGAGACAGGGTGGTCAGCCCCAGCATTTT. Its protein product is CASSIIWRQGGQPQHF.

This clone has ten or more counts. This sequence joins TRBV9 and TRBJ1-3; the match to TRBD1 covers 10 bases. Germline V gene lookup returns CDR1 SGDLS and CDR2 YYNGEE. The CDR3 length is 16 residues. J gave up 2 bases and V 3 bases, and 5 bases lay outside the gene matches. CDR3 sequence reads: CASSAPGTGAGNTIYF. As DNA, the CDR3 is TGTGCCAGCAGCGCCCCCGGGACAGGGGCTGGAAACACCATATATTTT. Full variable domain (missing parts from reference TRBV9 and TRBJ1-3): DSGVTQTPKHLITATGQRVTLRCSPRSGDLSVYWYQQSLDQGLQFLIQYYNGEERAKGNILERFSAQQFPDLHSELNLSSLELGDSALYFCASSAPGTGAGNTIYFGEGSWLTVV.

V usage is TRBV9 and J usage is TRBJ2-7; 8 bases agree with TRBD1. V lost 1 base and J lost 5; bases outside the gene matches: 14. The CDR3 has 17 amino acids. Germline CDR1 and CDR2: SGDLS and YYNGEE. The CDR3 loop is CASSVTPVGQGIDEQYF. The CDR3 bases are TGTGCCAGCAGCGTAACGCCGGTCGGACAGGGCATCGACGAGCAGTACTTC.

The rearrangement links TRBV2 to TRBJ2-3; D is perhaps TRBD2 (5 bases). Germline-derived CDR1 and CDR2 are SNHLY and FYNNEI. V lost 4 bases, J lost 1 base, and 12 bases lay in between. This CDR3 contains 15 residues. CDR3: CASSVDLARTDTQYF. CDR3 DNA sequence: TGTGCCAGCAGTGTGGACCTAGCCCGCACAGATACGCAGTATTTT.